A single sample is the source of the 22 T cell receptor beta chains below, sequenced in a study of low-dose radiotherapy and immunotherapy resistance in tumors. With TRAV- and TRBV-specific primers, first-strand cDNA was made, covering the alpha and beta chains. TCRs were put through approximately 20 PCR cycles of amplification with Phusion. A constant-region primer and the V-primer adapter served as the primer pair. TCRdb called the reads again in MiXCR, with one record for every CDR3 protein. The data show approximately 90,000 distinct CDR3 sequences, under 9.5% seen once. Time point given: before trial treatment. The sequencing used PBMCs, collected before treatment. The receptors were gathered from a male donor with prostate cancer.

This clonotype was seen repeatedly, ten times or more. The chain joins TRBV29-1 to TRBJ1-1; maybe TRBD1 (5 bases). CDR1 and CDR2 from the germline V gene are SQVTM and ANQGSEA. V lost 1 base to trimming and J lost 0 bases, with 12 bases between them. The CDR3 runs to 15 residues. CDR3 region: CSVEVGRGMNTEAFF. In DNA form, the CDR3 reads TGCAGCGTTGAAGTTGGGAGGGGCATGAACACTGAAGCTTTCTTT.

This clonotype was seen repeatedly, ten times or more. This chain links TRBV12-3 or TRBV12-4 with TRBJ1-5; 9 bases are shared with TRBD1. V shed 6 bases and J 1 base; nucleotides not matched to a gene: 4. This CDR3 spans 15 amino acids. The CDR3, as DNA: TGTGCCAGCAGCCCGACAGGGGGGAGCAATCAGCCCCAGCATTTT. Translated, it gives CASSPTGGSNQPQHF.

The chain is built from TRBV5-1 and TRBJ2-2; 8 bases fit TRBD1. Germline assignment: CDR1 SGHRS and CDR2 YFSETQ. The CDR3 is 15 amino acids. Losses at the gene ends were 2 bases for V and 6 bases for J; bases not matched to a gene: 6. The CDR3 region has the DNA TGCGCCAGCAGCTTCCCTCAGACAGGGGCCGGGGAGCTGTTTTTT. As protein: CASSFPQTGAGELFF.

With respect to this clonotype: This is likely an artifact of a read error, given a far larger clone one base away. This chain links TRBV13 with TRBJ1-1, with D unresolved. The CDR3 sequence is 14 residues long. Trimming cost V 8 bases and J 5 bases, with 18 bases left between them. Germline CDR1 PRHDT, CDR2 FYEKMQ (reference sequence). In DNA, the CDR3 is TGTGCCAGCGGCGCTGGATTTGGGCTAACTGAAGCTTTCTTT. This sequence encodes CASGAGFGLTEAFF.

This clonotype was recorded at least ten times. This chain links TRBV7-9 with TRBJ2-3; D is perhaps TRBD2 (6 bases). Germline V lookup: CDR1 SEHNR, CDR2 FQNEAQ (reference sequence). CDR3 length: 14 residues. V lost 5 bases and J lost 6, with 15 bases in between. CDR3 in amino acids: CASSPEGLGDTQYF. The CDR3, as DNA: TGTGCCAGCAGCCCGGAGGGCTTGGGGGATACGCAGTATTTT.

On this clonotype itself: A far larger clone lies a single base away; this is likely a read error. This rearrangement joins TRBV19 to TRBJ2-5, with 7 bases that match TRBD2. V lost 6 bases, J lost 11 bases, and 12 bases stayed unmatched. The CDR3 sequence is 13 residues long. CDR1 is LNHDA, CDR2 SQIVND, per germline (reference sequence). The CDR3 nucleotides read TGTGCCAGTAGAGCCCCTAGCGGAAATGAGCAGTACTTC. Residues: CASRAPSGNEQYF.

The table lists this clonotype with many counts. CDR3 sequence reads: CAWRTSATISYEQYF. For the CDR3, the DNA is TGTGCCTGGAGAACCAGCGCTACTATCTCCTACGAGCAGTACTTC. The gene calls are TRBV30 and TRBJ2-7; no definite D call. Looked up from germline, CDR1 is GTSNPN and CDR2 is SVGIG (reference sequence). Trimming removed 3 bases from V and 0 bases from J, with 15 bases in between. CDR3 length equals 15 residues.

Ten or more counts support this clonotype. The V gene is TRBV12-3 or TRBV12-4, the J gene TRBJ1-1; the match to TRBD1 covers 11 bases. V trimming: 6 bases; J trimming: 5 bases; junction bases outside the gene matches: 5. The CDR3 totals 14 residues. The CDR3, as DNA: TGTGCCAGCAGGGCCGGGACAGGGGGGACTGAAGCTTTCTTT. It yields the protein CASRAGTGGTEAFF.

This clonotype has a count of ten or more. The chain has TRBV5-1 and TRBJ2-1; 9 bases align to TRBD2. CDR1 is SGHRS and CDR2 is YFSETQ in the germline V gene. The CDR3 covers 16 residues. Unmatched junction bases numbered 8, after V lost 7 bases and J lost 0 bases. CDR3 in amino acids: CASQLLAGYSYNEQFF. CDR3 bases: TGCGCCAGCCAGCTACTAGCGGGCTACTCCTACAATGAGCAGTTCTTC.

This clonotype was observed a single time. The V and J genes are TRBV4-3 and TRBJ2-1; D unresolved. Trimming left V 4 bases short and J 3 bases short, with 10 bases between. Germline V CDR1 and CDR2: LGHNA, YSLEER. The CDR3 loop spans 14 amino acids. The CDR3 loop is CASSRDGSYNEQFF. The CDR3 nucleotides read TGCGCCAGCAGCCGAGACGGCAGCTACAATGAGCAGTTCTTC.

In its sample, this clonotype was seen many times. The genes are TRBV12-3 or TRBV12-4 and TRBJ1-6, with TRBD1 matching over 7 bases. J lost 6 bases, V lost 4 bases, and 6 bases had no gene match. This CDR3 has 15 residues. The CDR3 DNA follows: TGTGCCAGCAGTTCCCGGACAGGATTTAATTCACCCCTCCACTTT. This codes for CASSSRTGFNSPLHF.

The sample holds many counts of this clonotype. The rearrangement joins TRBV10-3 to TRBJ1-5, with TRBD1 as a possible D gene (5 bases). Germline V lookup: CDR1 ENHRY, CDR2 SYGVKD. The CDR3 has 16 amino acids. V lost 6 bases to trimming and J lost 0 bases, with 15 bases between them. The CDR3 DNA follows: TGTGCCATCAGCGAGGGGCTTGCATATAGCAATCAGCCCCAGCATTTT. This gives the protein CAISEGLAYSNQPQHF.

This clonotype occurred many times. The CDR3 DNA reads as TGTGCCAGCAGTTCCCGGGCCCTTACCATGGGACAGCCCCAGCATTTT. Translated, it gives CASSSRALTMGQPQHF. This rearrangement joins TRBV12-3 or TRBV12-4 to TRBJ1-5; D gene unclear. The CDR3 consists of 16 residues. Trimming cost V 4 bases and J 7 bases, with 20 bases left between them.

The sample holds many counts of this clonotype. The rearrangement uses TRBV12-3 or TRBV12-4 and TRBJ1-3; TRBD1 matches 8 bases. The ends lost 6 bases at V and 0 bases at J; junction bases unmatched: 4. This CDR3 contains 15 residues. CDR3 protein: CASSLGQVSGNTIYF. The CDR3 nucleotides are TGTGCCAGCAGCCTGGGACAGGTCTCTGGAAACACCATATATTTT.

Many counts were recorded for this clonotype. The rearrangement links TRBV20-1 to TRBJ1-5, with D possibly being TRBD1 (5 bases). Germline V gene data show CDR1 as DFQATT and CDR2 as SNEGSKA (reference sequence). Trimming cost V 5 bases and J 1 base, with 15 bases left between them. The CDR3 loop spans 15 amino acids. CDR3 bases: TGCAGTGCTGCGGGACGACCGGGAAGCAATCAGCCCCAGCATTTT. Its protein product is CSAAGRPGSNQPQHF.

This clonotype has ten or more counts. The rearrangement links TRBV7-9 to TRBJ2-7; unclear D gene. The germline V gene encodes CDR1 SEHNR and CDR2 FQNEAQ (reference sequence). Trimming shortened V by 5 bases and J by 2 bases, and 7 bases separated the two germline ends. The CDR3 loop spans 12 amino acids. The DNA for the CDR3 is TGTGCCAGCAGCCAGACCACCTACGAGCAGTACTTC. Amino acid sequence: CASSQTTYEQYF.

There are many counts of this clonotype. This chain links TRBV11-2 with TRBJ2-5; D is undetermined. Trimming shortened V by 8 bases and J by 5 bases, and 15 bases separated the two germline ends. From germline, CDR1 is SGHAT and CDR2 FQNNGV. This CDR3 region has 13 residues. In DNA form, the CDR3 reads TGTGCCAGCGGCCTGCTATCCGTGGAGACCCAGTACTTC. As protein: CASGLLSVETQYF.

This clonotype was counted at least ten times. V is TRBV20-1 and J is TRBJ2-2; D assignment may be TRBD1 or TRBD2 (5 bases each). Looked up from germline, CDR1 is DFQATT and CDR2 is SNEGSKA (reference sequence). The V gene lost 0 bases and the J gene lost 4 bases, with 9 bases spanning the gap. The length of the CDR3 is 14 residues. CDR3 sequence reads: CSARERGATGELFF. CDR3 DNA: TGCAGTGCTAGAGAGAGGGGTGCCACCGGGGAGCTGTTTTTT.

This clonotype was counted ten times or more. The V gene is TRBV28, the J gene TRBJ1-6; 8 bases are a match to TRBD1. Per the germline V gene, CDR1 is MDHEN and CDR2 is SYDVKM. The CDR3 totals 15 residues. The V segment lost 6 bases and the J segment 3 bases; nucleotides outside the gene matches: 4. CDR3 coding DNA: TGTGCCAGCAGCCCGACAGGGGTCTATAATTCACCCCTCCACTTT. Amino acids: CASSPTGVYNSPLHF.

This clonotype was detected ten times or more. This chain's CDR3 is CASNQDRTDTQYF. Written as DNA, the CDR3 is TGTGCCAGTAACCAAGATAGGACAGATACGCAGTATTTT. The rearrangement uses TRBV19 and TRBJ2-3; no clear D. Germline V lookup: CDR1 LNHDA, CDR2 SQIVND (reference sequence). Trimming took 7 bases from V and 3 from J, leaving 11 bases between them. The CDR3 has 13 amino acids.

This clonotype was seen repeatedly, ten times or more. The V gene is TRBV18, the J gene TRBJ2-3; weak D call: TRBD1 (5 bases). CDR3 size: 14 residues. Germline loops: CDR1 KGHSH, CDR2 LQKENI. Trimming pared 3 bases from V and 3 bases from J, leaving 10 bases between. The CDR3 region has the DNA TGTGCCAGCTCACCGGAGACAGTGACAGATACGCAGTATTTT. Translating it yields CASSPETVTDTQYF.

This clonotype came up many times. V and J are TRBV20-1 and TRBJ1-2, with TRBD1 as a possible D gene (6 bases). The CDR3 spans 13 residues. The V and J ends lost 6 bases and 7 bases respectively, with 18 bases between them. Germline assignment: CDR1 DFQATT and CDR2 SNEGSKA (reference sequence). The CDR3 DNA reads TGCAGTGCCCCCGAGCCGGGGGCGTCTGGCTACACCTTC. Translated, it gives CSAPEPGASGYTF.